The sample holds a few counts of the clone carrying this TCR beta chain. This sample stems from a study of human T cells and chemical hapten exposure. One entry per CDR3 protein results from TCRdb running MiXCR on the RACE reads. The sample has 120,000 to 150,000 distinct CDR3 sequences, approximately 12% seen once. Time point noted: patch test 2, 6 weeks after DPC sensitization. Treatment reported: therapeutic diphenylcyclopropenone sensitization with weekly scalp DPC. Germline V lookup: CDR1 GTSNPN, CDR2 SVGIG (reference sequence). The V end was cut by 8 bases, the J end by 4 bases, with 12 bases between. The CDR3 has 11 residues.

Sequenced material: whole blood, taken in connection with sensitization to the hapten diphenylcyclopropenone (DPC). The TCR was taken from a woman in her forties or fifties with alopecia areata. Some clones in this sample may be carry-over from other donors' samples. The rearrangement uses TRBV30 and TRBJ2-7, with D possibly being TRBD1 (6 bases). In nucleotides, the CDR3 is TGTGCCACCAGACAGGTTTACGAGCAGTACTTC. It codes for CATRQVYEQYF.